This T cell receptor (beta chain) was documented in a study of naive and memory T cell subsets. Concerning this clonotype: Its antigen is still unknown.

In germline, CDR1 is MNHNY, CDR2 SVGAGI (reference sequence). The CDR3 loop spans 13 amino acids. Trimming removed 5 bases at V and 5 bases at J, with 12 bases between. Whole-study results and caveats: Higher TCR numbers at tuberculin sites reflect T cell infiltration, per interpretation. TCRs were reportedly recovered from both biopsy types, mostly tuberculin test sites.

The treatment: skin biopsy from PPD injection site in Mantoux-positive individual. A UMI-containing oligonucleotide was joined by 3' ligation to the TCR cDNA template. Skin biopsies came from PPD injection sites in Mantoux-positive individuals. Amplification of ligated cDNA took four PCR rounds with SP2 and nested alpha and beta constant primers. Reverse transcription of blood and skin TCR RNA was primed at alpha and beta constant regions. Each CDR3 protein gets one entry after TCRdb re-called the UMI-ligation and nested PCR reads with MiXCR. The data contain about 37,000 distinct CDR3 sequences, about 10% of them seen just once; the ten biggest clones take up almost 4%.

J is TRBJ1-2 and V is TRBV6-6; D is unclear. Sequences were derived from skin, sampled from a tuberculin skin test site. This receptor was obtained from an adult in good health. The CDR3 loop is CASSIPLPYGYTF. CDR3 nucleotides: TGTGCCAGCAGTATCCCCCTTCCTTATGGCTACACCTTC.